One T cell receptor beta chain is described in this entry. Its antigen is as yet unknown. Assay: immunoSEQ multiplex PCR; the TCRdb copy retains only in-frame clones and omits some. The profile shows approximately 720,000 clones, about 90% of them singletons. The CDR3 is 15 residues long. The V and J ends lost 5 bases and 0 bases respectively, with 14 bases between them. Germline V gene lookup returns CDR1 WNHNN and CDR2 SYGVQD (reference sequence). This record belongs to a study of shared clonotypes between healthy human individuals. For the study at large: Three CD4 naive, three CD4 memory, two CD8 naive and one CD8 memory plate were used per donor.

CD8 cells regarded as naive lacked CD45RO, were positively chosen for CCR7, and omitted terminally differentiated effector memory CD45RA+ cells. Findings and caveats of the study: It was observed that about 5% of naive CD4 clonotypes were shared across a handful of donors. Sampling used blood alone; tissue repertoires probably differ. Clonotypes not shared had lower generation probabilities than those common to all four donors.

This receptor was obtained from a man under 40 in good health. What was sequenced was naive CD8+ T cells sorted from blood. The chain joins TRBV10-1 to TRBJ2-7; D remains ambiguous. This chain's CDR3 is CASSNQPTVSYEQYF. The CDR3 nucleotides are TGCGCCAGCAGTAATCAACCAACAGTCTCCTACGAGCAGTACTTC.